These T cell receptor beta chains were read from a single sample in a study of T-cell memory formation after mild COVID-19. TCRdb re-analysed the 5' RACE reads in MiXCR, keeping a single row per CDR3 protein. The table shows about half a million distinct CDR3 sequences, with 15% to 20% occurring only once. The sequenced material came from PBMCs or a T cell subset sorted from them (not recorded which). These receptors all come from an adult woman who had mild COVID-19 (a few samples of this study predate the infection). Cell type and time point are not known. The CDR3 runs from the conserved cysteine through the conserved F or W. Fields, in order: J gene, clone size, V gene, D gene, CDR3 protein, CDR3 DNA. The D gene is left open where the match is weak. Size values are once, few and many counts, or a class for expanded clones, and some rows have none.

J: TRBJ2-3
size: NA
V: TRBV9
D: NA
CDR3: CASSAEQGTGDTQYF
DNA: TGTGCCAGCAGCGCCGAACAGGGAACCGGGGATACGCAGTATTTT

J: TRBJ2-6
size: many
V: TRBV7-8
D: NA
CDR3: CASSPGSSGANVLTF
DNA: TGTGCCAGCAGTCCAGGGTCTTCTGGGGCCAACGTCCTGACTTTC

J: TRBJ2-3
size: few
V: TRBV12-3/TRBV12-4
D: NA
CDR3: CASSSGDGGPNTDTQYF
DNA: TGTGCCAGCAGCTCGGGGGACGGGGGACCGAACACAGATACGCAGTATTTT

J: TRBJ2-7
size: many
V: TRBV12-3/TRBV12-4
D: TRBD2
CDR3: CASSLLAGGTYEQYF
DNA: TGTGCCAGCAGTTTACTAGCGGGAGGAACTTACGAGCAGTACTTC

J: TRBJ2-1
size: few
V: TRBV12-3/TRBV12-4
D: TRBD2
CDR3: CASRRLADPWNEQFF
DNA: TGTGCCAGCAGAAGACTAGCCGACCCCTGGAATGAGCAGTTCTTC

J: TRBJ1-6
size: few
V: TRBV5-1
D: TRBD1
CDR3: CASSLQGGTGGSPLHF
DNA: TGCGCCAGCAGCCTCCAAGGCGGGACAGGGGGTTCACCCCTCCACTTT

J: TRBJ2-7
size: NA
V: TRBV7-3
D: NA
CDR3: CASSPSPSKTSYEQYF
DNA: TGTGCCAGCAGCCCCTCCCCCTCTAAGACCTCCTACGAGCAGTACTTC

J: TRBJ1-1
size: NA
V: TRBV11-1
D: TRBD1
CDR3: CASSGTQGAVGPTEAFF
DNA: TGTGCCAGCAGCGGGACTCAGGGGGCGGTGGGTCCCACTGAAGCTTTCTTT

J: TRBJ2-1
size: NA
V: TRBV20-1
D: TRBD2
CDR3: CSPRPTSVLGAEQFF
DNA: TGCAGTCCTAGACCGACTAGCGTCCTAGGCGCTGAGCAGTTCTTC

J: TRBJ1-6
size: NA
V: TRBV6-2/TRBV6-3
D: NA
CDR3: CASCGMVVSSYNSPLHF
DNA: TGTGCCAGCTGCGGGATGGTTGTGAGCTCCTATAATTCACCCCTCCACTTT

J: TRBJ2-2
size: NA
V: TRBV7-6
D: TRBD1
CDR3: CASSLGLGQGNTGELFF
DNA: TGTGCCAGCAGCTTAGGTCTGGGACAGGGTAACACCGGGGAGCTGTTTTTT

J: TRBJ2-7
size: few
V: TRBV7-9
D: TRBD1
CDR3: CASSPDRGHLYEQYF
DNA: TGTGCCAGCAGCCCCGACAGGGGTCATTTATACGAGCAGTACTTC

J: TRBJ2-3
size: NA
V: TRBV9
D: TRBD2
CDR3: CASSVPSGNTDTQYF
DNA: TGTGCCAGCAGCGTCCCTAGCGGAAACACAGATACGCAGTATTTT

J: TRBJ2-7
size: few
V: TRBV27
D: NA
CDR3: CASSLLGYDSYEQYF
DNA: TGTGCCAGCAGTTTGCTGGGTTATGACTCCTACGAGCAGTACTTC

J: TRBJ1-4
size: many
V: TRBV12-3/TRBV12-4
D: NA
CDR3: CASSFGEKLFF
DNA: TGTGCCAGCAGCTTTGGGGAAAAACTGTTTTTT

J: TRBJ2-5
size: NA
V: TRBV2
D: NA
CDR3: CASSEEGRLQETQYF
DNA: TGTGCCAGCAGTGAAGAGGGGAGGCTCCAAGAGACCCAGTACTTC

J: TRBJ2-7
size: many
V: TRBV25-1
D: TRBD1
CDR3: CASRDSAYEQYF
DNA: TGTGCCAGCCGGGACAGTGCTTACGAGCAGTACTTC

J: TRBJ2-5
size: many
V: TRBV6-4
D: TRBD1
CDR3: CASSPGQGDVETQYF
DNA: TGTGCCAGCAGTCCCGGACAGGGGGACGTTGAGACCCAGTACTTC

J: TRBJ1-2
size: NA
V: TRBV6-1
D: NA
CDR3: CASSALTTAVVYGYTF
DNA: TGTGCCAGCAGTGCCTTAACGACGGCAGTAGTCTATGGCTACACCTTC

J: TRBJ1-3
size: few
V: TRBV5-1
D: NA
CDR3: CASSLGSGRGNTIYF
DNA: TGCGCCAGCAGCTTGGGTTCGGGCCGTGGAAACACCATATATTTT

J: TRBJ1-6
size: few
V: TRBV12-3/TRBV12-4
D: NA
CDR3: CASRPLQERNSPLHF
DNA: TGTGCCAGCAGACCCCTACAGGAACGTAATTCACCCCTCCACTTT

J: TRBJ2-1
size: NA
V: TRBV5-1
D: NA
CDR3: CASSLERRPNEQFF
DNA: TGCGCCAGCAGCTTGGAACGGAGACCCAATGAGCAGTTCTTC

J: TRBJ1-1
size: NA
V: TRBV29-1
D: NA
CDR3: CSVAKNTEAFF
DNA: TGCAGCGTGGCTAAGAACACTGAAGCTTTCTTT

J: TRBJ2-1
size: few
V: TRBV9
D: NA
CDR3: CASSVVGSEDEQFF
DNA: TGTGCCAGCAGCGTAGTCGGTAGCGAGGATGAGCAGTTCTTC

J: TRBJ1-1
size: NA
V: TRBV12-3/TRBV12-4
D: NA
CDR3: CASSSRLGNTEAFF
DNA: TGTGCCAGCAGTTCCCGGCTGGGGAACACTGAAGCTTTCTTT

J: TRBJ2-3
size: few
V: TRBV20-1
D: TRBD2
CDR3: CSARDLAGLSTDTQYF
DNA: TGCAGTGCTAGAGACTTAGCGGGACTTTCCACAGATACGCAGTATTTT

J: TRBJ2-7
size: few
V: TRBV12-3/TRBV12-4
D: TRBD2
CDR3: CASSSTSGIREQYF
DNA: TGTGCCAGCAGTTCGACTAGCGGGATCCGAGAGCAGTACTTC

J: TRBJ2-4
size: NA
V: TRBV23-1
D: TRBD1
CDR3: CASSQVLRGLTKNIQYF
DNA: TGCGCCAGCAGTCAAGTCCTTAGGGGGCTTACCAAAAACATTCAGTACTTC

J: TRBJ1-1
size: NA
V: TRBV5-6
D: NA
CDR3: CASSLTGRKNTEAFF
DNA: TGTGCCAGCAGCTTGACCGGACGAAAGAACACTGAAGCTTTCTTT